This T cell receptor (beta chain) was retrieved from a study of human T cells and chemical hapten exposure (dated by TCRdb to the early 2020s). General notes on the study: For sensitization, 2% DPC in acetone was applied to a 2 cm by 2 cm area of upper inner arm skin. Weekly therapeutic DPC doses were additionally applied to the scalp of patients throughout the approximately 24-week study period. Patch testing was done on the upper back using Finn chambers containing 0.01% DPC, and results were scored after 6 days according to International Contact Dermatitis Research Group standards. The mostly female patient cohort included alopecia areata with under or over 50% scalp involvement, alopecia totalis and alopecia universalis. The libraries were sequenced as a pool, and the TCR yield per sample differed mostly because of small variations in library volumes within the pool. In alopecia patients, the study followed how the peripheral blood TCR repertoire changed in vivo over primary and secondary sensitization to diphenylcyclopropenone (DPC), a hapten. Patient blood was sampled pre-sensitization (week 0) and at 2, 6 and about 24 weeks after DPC sensitization. For TCR sequencing, blood came from about 29 alopecia patients at anywhere from one to four time points (pre-sensitization, 2, 6 and 24 weeks).

There are many counts of this clonotype. The antigen it binds to is not known. No much larger clone is present one base from it, and per-base qualities are unavailable. The time point label on this specimen signifies: patch test 1, 2 weeks after DPC sensitization. Interpreted using the paper, the treatment or condition label stands for: therapeutic diphenylcyclopropenone sensitization with weekly scalp DPC. Blood at each patch-test visit was drawn before the patch test was applied. Patients were eligible if aged 18 to 70, diagnosed with alopecia and judged suitable for DPC therapy, and pregnant patients were excluded. Total RNA was extracted from unfractionated whole blood that had been collected in Tempus Blood RNA tubes. Trimming at the junction amounts to 6 bases on V and 4 bases on J, and the germline ends lie 12 bases apart. CDR3 length: 14 amino acids, cysteine to phenylalanine. Solely the CDR3 DNA is kept, with 42 bases framed from the first base.

Library generation was performed with RACE. TCRdb records NextSeq 500 as the sequencer. During library preparation, unique molecular identifiers were attached to individual cDNA molecules so that TCRs could be counted quantitatively and reproducibly. From each blood RNA sample, both TCR alpha and TCR beta chains were sequenced. In the paper's pipeline: The median number of TCRs per sample was approximately 93,000, ranging from about 20,000 to 750,000. V, J and CDR3 annotation of the TCR reads was performed with the Decombinator software suite. Every sample was subsampled to the same number of TCRs (28,000) for the PS versus PT1 abundance plots. Expanded TCRs were defined as absent before sensitization and observed at least eight times at the 2-week time point. TCRdb reprocessing: public reads trimmed at Q25 with fastp, clones called with MiXCR, in-frame beta chains kept. Under each unique CDR3 protein, matching rows form one entry showing the most common genes and DNA. Clone size and V and J calls follow TCRdb, not the original study. For this sample the table gives 300,000 to 400,000 distinct CDR3 sequences, of which 5.5% to 8% were detected only once. The ten largest clones take up less than 10% of the sample.

Here is what the overall study found, with its caveats: No change with DPC sensitization was found in the number of TCRs above 1 in 1000 frequency, and no evidence of global repertoire structure alterations was found. Repeated subsampling changed both the strength of the expansion versus patch-test correlation and the threshold at which the correlation became significant. Patch test score was positively correlated with the number of PT1 expanded TCRs, with significance at thresholds 8, 16 and 32 but not at 4. Alopecia, a presumed autoimmune disease, was present in all patients, so the immune response of the patients might differ from that of healthy individuals. Significantly more large CDR3 similarity clusters were formed by expanded TCRs than by pre-sensitization or healthy control sets, consistent with antigen-driven responses.

This receptor was taken from a woman aged 18-29 years with alopecia areata. Some clones in this sample may be carry-over from other donors' samples. The sample here was whole blood, taken in connection with sensitization to the hapten diphenylcyclopropenone (DPC). The chain is made from TRBV12-3 or TRBV12-4 and TRBJ2-2; the D gene is perhaps TRBD1, on 6 matching bases. Read as DNA, the sequence is TGTGCCAGCAGGGCGACAGGTTCCACCGGGGAGCTGTTTTTT. Its amino acids are CASRATGSTGELFF.